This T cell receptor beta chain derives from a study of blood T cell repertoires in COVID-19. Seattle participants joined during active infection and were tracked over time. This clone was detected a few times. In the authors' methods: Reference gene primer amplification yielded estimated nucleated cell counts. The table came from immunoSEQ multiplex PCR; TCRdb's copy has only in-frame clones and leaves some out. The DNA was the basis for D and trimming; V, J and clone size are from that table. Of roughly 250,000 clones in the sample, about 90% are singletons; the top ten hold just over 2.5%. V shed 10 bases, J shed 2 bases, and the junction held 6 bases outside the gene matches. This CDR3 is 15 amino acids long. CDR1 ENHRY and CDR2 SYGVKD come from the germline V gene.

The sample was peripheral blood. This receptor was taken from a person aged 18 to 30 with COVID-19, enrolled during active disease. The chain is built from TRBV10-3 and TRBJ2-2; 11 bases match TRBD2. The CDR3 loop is CATTTSGTNTGELFF. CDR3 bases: TGTGCCACTACGACTAGCGGGACAAACACCGGGGAGCTGTTTTTT.